This T cell receptor beta chain was recorded in a study of multiple sclerosis patients with progressive multifocal leukoencephalopathy. This clone occurred a few times. Sequencing used immunoSEQ multiplex PCR; TCRdb keeps in-frame clones, though not all of them. This table has some 31,000 clones, roughly nine tenths appearing once. This CDR3 spans 14 amino acids. Trimming took off 6 bases at V and 7 bases at J, with 18 bases between the two ends. CDR1 and CDR2 (germline): MNHEY, SVGAGI. Time point defined: time of PML onset. PML in natalizumab-treated patients developed after between about 16 and 56 months of natalizumab therapy. All PML patients were female, and all patients had earlier interferon beta.

This TCR was recovered from a human donor with progressive multifocal leukoencephalopathy. V gene TRBV6-5 combines with J gene TRBJ1-1; tentatively, D is TRBD1 (5 bases). Here the sequenced sample was PBMCs, taken from a patient treated with natalizumab. CDR3 sequence: CASSPGRLKDEAFF. The CDR3 coding sequence is TGTGCCAGCAGCCCGGGACGCCTTAAGGATGAAGCTTTCTTT.